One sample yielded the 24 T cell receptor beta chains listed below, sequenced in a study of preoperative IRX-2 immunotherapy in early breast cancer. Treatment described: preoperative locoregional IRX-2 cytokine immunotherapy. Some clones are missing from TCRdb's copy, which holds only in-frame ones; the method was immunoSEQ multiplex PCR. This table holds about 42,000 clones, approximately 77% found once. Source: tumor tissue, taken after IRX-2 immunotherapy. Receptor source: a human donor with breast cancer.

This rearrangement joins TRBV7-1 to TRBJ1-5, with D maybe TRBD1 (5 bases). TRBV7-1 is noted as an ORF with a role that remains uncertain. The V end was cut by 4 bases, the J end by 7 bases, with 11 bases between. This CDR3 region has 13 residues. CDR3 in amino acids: CASSFLGDQPQHF. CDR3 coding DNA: TGTGCCAGCAGCTTCTTGGGGGACCAGCCCCAGCATTTT.

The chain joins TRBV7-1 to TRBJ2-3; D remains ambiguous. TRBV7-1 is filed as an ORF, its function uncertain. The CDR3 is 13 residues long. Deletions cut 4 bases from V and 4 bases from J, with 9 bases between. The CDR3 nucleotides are TGTGCCAGCAGCTTATCAACGGCAGATACGCAGTATTTT. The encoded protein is CASSLSTADTQYF.

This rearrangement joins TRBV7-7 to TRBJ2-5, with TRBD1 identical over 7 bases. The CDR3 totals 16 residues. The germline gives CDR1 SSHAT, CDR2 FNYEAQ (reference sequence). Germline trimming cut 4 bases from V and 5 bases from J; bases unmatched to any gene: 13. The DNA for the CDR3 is TGTGCCAGCAGCTCTCCAACACAGGGGTCCCGGGAGACCCAGTACTTC. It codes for CASSSPTQGSRETQYF.

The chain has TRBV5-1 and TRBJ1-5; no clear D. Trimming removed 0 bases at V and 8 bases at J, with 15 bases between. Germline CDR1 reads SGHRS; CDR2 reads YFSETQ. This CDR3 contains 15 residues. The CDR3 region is CASSLGLSTGEPQHF. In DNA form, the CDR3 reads TGCGCCAGCAGCTTGGGACTGTCAACTGGGGAGCCCCAGCATTTT.

The CDR3 DNA reads as TGTGCCAGCAGCTTTCAGGGAATCGCTTCAGGAGGCTACACCTTC. It translates to CASSFQGIASGGYTF. V and J are TRBV11-3 and TRBJ1-2, with D tentatively TRBD1 (5 bases). The germline V gene encodes CDR1 SGHNT and CDR2 YENEEA. V was pared by 3 bases and J by 8 bases, with 19 bases between. This CDR3 has 15 amino acids.

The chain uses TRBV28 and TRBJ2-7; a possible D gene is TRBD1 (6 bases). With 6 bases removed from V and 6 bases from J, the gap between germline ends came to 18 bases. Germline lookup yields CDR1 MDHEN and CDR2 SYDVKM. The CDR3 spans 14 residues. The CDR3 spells CASRPHQQGSEQYF. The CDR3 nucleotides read TGTGCCAGCAGACCTCACCAACAGGGTTCCGAGCAGTACTTC.

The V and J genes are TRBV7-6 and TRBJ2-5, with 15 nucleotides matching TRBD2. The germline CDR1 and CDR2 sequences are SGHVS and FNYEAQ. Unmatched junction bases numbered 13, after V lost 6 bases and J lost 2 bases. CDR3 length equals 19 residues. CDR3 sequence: CASRRPGLAGGRGQETQYF. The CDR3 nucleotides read TGTGCCAGCAGACGCCCGGGACTAGCGGGAGGTAGGGGTCAAGAGACCCAGTACTTC.

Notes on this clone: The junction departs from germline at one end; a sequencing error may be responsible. The CDR3 bases are TGTGCCAGCAGTCAAAGCGGGGGGACTAGCACAAATACGCAGTATTTT. It yields the protein CASSQSGGTSTNTQYF. The chain employs TRBV6-8 and TRBJ2-3; TRBD2 matches at 9 bases. The germline CDR1 and CDR2 sequences are MNHGY and SAAAGT. This CDR3 region has 16 residues.

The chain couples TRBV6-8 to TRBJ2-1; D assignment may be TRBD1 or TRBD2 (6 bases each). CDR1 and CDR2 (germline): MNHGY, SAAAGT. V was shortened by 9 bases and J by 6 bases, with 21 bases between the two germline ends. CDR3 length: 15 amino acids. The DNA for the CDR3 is TGTGCCAGTAAGAGGGGACGGGGGCAAGGCAATGAGCAGTTCTTC. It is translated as CASKRGRGQGNEQFF.

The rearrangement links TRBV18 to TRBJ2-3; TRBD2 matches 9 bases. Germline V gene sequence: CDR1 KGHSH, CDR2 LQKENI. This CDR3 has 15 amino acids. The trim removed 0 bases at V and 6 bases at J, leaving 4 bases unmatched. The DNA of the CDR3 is TGTGCCAGCTCACCACCTAGCGGGAGTCTGGATACGCAGTATTTT. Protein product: CASSPPSGSLDTQYF. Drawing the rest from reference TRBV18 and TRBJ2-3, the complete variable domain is NAGVMQNPRHLVRRRGQEARLRCSPMKGHSHVYWYRQLPEEGLKFMVYLQKENIIDESGMPKERFSAEFPKEGPSILRIQQVVRGDSAAYFCASSPPSGSLDTQYFGPGTRLTVL.

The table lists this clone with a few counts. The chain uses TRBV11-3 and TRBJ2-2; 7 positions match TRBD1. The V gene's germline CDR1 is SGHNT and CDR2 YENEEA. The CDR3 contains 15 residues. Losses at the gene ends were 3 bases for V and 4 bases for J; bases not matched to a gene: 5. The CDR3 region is CASSFRQGVTGELFF. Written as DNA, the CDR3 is TGTGCCAGCAGCTTTAGGCAGGGGGTCACCGGGGAGCTGTTTTTT.

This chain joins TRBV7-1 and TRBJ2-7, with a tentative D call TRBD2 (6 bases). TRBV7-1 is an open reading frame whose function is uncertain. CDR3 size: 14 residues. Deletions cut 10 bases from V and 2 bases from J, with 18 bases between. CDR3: CANNPPTSPYEQYF. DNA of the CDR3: TGTGCCAACAATCCCCCAACTAGCCCCTACGAGCAGTACTTC.

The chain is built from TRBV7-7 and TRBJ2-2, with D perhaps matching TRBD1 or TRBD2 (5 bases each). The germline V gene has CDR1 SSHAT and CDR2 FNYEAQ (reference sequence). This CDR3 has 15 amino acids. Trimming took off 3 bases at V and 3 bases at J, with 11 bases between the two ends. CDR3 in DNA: TGTGCCAGCAGCTTCCTCGGGGCCCACACCGGGGAGCTGTTTTTT. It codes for CASSFLGAHTGELFF.

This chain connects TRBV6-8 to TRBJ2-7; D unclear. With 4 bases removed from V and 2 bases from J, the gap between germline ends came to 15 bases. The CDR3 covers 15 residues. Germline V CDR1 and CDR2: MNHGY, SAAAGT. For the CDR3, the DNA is TGTGCCAGCAGTTTATACTCCGTGGGGACCTACGAGCAGTACTTC. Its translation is CASSLYSVGTYEQYF.

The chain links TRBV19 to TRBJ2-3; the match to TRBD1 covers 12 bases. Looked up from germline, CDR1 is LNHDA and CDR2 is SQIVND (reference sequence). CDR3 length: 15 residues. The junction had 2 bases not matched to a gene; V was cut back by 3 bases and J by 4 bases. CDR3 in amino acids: CASSMGQGASDTQYF. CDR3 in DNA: TGTGCCAGTAGTATGGGACAGGGGGCTTCAGATACGCAGTATTTT.

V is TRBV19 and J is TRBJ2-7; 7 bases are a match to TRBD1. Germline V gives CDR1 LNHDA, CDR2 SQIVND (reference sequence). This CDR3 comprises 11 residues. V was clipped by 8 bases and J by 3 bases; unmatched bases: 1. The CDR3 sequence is CASGTVYEQYF. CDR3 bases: TGTGCCAGTGGGACAGTCTACGAGCAGTACTTC.

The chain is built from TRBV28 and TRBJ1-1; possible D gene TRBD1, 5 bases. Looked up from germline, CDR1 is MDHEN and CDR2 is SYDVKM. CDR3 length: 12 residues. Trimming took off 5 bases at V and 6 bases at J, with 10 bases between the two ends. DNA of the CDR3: TGTGCCAGCAGTGCCGGACACCCTGAAGCTTTCTTT. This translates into CASSAGHPEAFF.

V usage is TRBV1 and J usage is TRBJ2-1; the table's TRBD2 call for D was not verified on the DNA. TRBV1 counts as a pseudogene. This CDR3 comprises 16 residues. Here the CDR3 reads CASSQGWRSSYNEQFF. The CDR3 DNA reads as TGCGCCAGCAGCCAAGGTTGGCGGAGCTCCTACAATGAGCAGTTCTTC.

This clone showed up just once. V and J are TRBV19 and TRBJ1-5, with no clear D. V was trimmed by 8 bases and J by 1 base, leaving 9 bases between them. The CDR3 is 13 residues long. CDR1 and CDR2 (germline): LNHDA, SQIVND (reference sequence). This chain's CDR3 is CASATLSNQPQHF. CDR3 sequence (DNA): TGTGCCAGTGCGACGCTGAGCAATCAGCCCCAGCATTTT.

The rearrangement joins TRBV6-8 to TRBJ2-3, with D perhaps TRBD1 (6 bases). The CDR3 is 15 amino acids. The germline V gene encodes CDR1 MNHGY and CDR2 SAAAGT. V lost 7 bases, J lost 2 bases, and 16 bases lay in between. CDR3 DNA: TGTGCCAGCAACAAAGGGACACCTAACACAGATACGCAGTATTTT. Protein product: CASNKGTPNTDTQYF.

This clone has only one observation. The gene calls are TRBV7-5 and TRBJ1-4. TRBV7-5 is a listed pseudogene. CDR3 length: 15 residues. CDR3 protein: CASSLEPATGEKLFF. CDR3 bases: TGTGCCAGCAGCTTGGAACCAGCCACGGGGGAAAAACTGTTTTTT.

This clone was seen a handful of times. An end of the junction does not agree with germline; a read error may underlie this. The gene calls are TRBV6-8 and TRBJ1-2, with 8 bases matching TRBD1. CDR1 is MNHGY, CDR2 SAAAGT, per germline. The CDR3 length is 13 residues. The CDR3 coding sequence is TGTGCCATCAGTCAGGACAGGGCGGATGGCTACACCTTC. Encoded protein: CAISQDRADGYTF.

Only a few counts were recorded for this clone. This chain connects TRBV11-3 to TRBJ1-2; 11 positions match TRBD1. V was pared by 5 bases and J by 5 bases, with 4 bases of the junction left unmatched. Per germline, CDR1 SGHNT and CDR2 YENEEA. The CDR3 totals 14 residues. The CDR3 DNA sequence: TGTGCCAGCAGCCCAAGGGACAGGGGGTATGGCTACACCTTC. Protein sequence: CASSPRDRGYGYTF.

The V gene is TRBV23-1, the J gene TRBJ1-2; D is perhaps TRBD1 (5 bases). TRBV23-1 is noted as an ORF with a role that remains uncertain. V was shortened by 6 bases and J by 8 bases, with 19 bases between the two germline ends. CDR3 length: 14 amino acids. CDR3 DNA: TGCGCCAGCAGCCAAGACGTAGGGGCCGGGGGCTACACCTTC. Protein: CASSQDVGAGGYTF.